This T cell receptor (beta chain) was found in a study of blood T cell repertoires in COVID-19. Study context: The cDNA or gDNA used as material had been derived from T cells, B-cell-depleted T cells, or PBMCs.

Which cohort a participant joined came from the clinical history participants gave. TCRdb keeps only in-frame clones here, not all; method: immunoSEQ multiplex PCR. Of 140,000 to 150,000 clones in the sample, roughly 88% are singletons; the top ten hold about 4.5%. This CDR3 has 14 amino acids. V was clipped by 4 bases and J by 4 bases, with 11 bases between them. CDR1 is SGHTA, CDR2 FQGNSA, per germline. The chain uses TRBV7-2 and TRBJ1-5; perhaps TRBD1 as D (6 bases). Sequences were obtained from PBMCs or T cells enriched from blood (not recorded which). The TCR comes from a man aged 50 to 60 who had recovered from COVID-19. The CDR3 DNA reads as TGTGCCAGCAGCTCCGACAGGTTTAATCAGCCCCAGCATTTT. Translated: CASSSDRFNQPQHF.